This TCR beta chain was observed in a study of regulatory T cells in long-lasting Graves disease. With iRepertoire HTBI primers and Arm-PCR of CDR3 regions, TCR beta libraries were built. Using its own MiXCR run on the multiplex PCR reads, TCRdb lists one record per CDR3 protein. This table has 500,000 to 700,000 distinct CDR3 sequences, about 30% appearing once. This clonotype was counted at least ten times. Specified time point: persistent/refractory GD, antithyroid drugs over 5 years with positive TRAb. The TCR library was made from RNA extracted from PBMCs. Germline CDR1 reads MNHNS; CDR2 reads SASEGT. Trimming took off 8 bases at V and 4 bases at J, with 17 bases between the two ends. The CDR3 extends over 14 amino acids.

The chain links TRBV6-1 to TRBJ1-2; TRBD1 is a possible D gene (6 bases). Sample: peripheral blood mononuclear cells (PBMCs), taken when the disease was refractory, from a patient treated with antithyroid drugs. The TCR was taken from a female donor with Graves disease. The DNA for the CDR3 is TGTGCCAGCTGGAGGACAGAGGCGGGCTATGGCTACACCTTC. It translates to CASWRTEAGYGYTF.